This entry lists 20 T cell receptor beta chains sequenced from one sample in a study of CD8+ T cells in alopecia areata. In each case, RNA was isolated and then reverse transcribed into cDNA as the sequencing template. TCRdb's copy holds only in-frame clones and misses some; the assay was immunoSEQ multiplex PCR. The sample lists fewer than 250,000 clones, around 62% occurring once. This specimen was CD4+ T cells sorted from blood, taken at week 0. Receptors were obtained from a human donor with alopecia areata.

The chain recombines TRBV5-1 with TRBJ2-1; 11 bases match TRBD2. Germline V CDR1 and CDR2: SGHRS, YFSETQ. V shed 5 bases, J shed 9 bases, and the junction held 7 bases outside the gene matches. CDR3 length: 14 residues. This CDR3 is CASRGPLAGGEQFF. The DNA for the CDR3 is TGCGCCAGCAGGGGTCCGCTAGCGGGAGGTGAGCAGTTCTTC.

The chain employs TRBV2 and TRBJ2-5; D possibly uses TRBD1 or TRBD2 (5 bases each). Matching the DNA end better, TRBJ2-7 makes the J call doubtful. The CDR3 sequence is 14 residues long. CDR1 is SNHLY, CDR2 FYNNEI, per germline. CDR3 sequence reads: CASIPGTDAYEQYF. The CDR3 DNA reads TGTGCCAGCATCCCCGGGACGGATGCCTACGAGCAGTACTTC.

The rearrangement uses TRBV5-1 and TRBJ1-1; 8 bases map to TRBD1. The CDR3 spans 15 residues. Germline lookup yields CDR1 SGHRS and CDR2 YFSETQ. V gave up 4 bases and J gave up 5 bases; unmatched junction bases: 10. CDR3 DNA sequence: TGCGCCAGCAGCCCTCGGACAGGGCTGGTGACTGAAGCTTTCTTT. Amino acid sequence: CASSPRTGLVTEAFF.

This clone appeared a single time. The gene calls are TRBV4-2 and TRBJ2-3; D possibly corresponds to TRBD2 (7 bases). There are 17 residues in the CDR3. Between the trimmed V and J ends, which lost 3 bases and 4 bases, there was a span of 20 bases. Per germline, CDR1 LGHNA and CDR2 YNFKEQ. The CDR3 nucleotides are TGTGCCAGCAGCCACCCCCTAGGAGGGGAGGGGGCAGATACGCAGTATTTT. Translated: CASSHPLGGEGADTQYF.

The CDR3 loop reads CASSPDLGLASTNEQFF. The CDR3 bases are TGCGCCAGCAGCCCGGACCTGGGACTAGCGAGCACCAATGAGCAGTTCTTC. J is TRBJ2-1 and V is TRBV5-1, with TRBD2 identical over 10 bases. CDR1 is SGHRS, CDR2 YFSETQ, per germline. The CDR3 runs 17 residues. V trimming: 4 bases; J trimming: 6 bases; junction bases outside the gene matches: 13.

This chain's CDR3 is CASSSGLDAYEQYF. In DNA, the CDR3 is TGTGCCAGCAGCTCGGGACTGGACGCCTACGAGCAGTACTTC. The chain couples TRBV9 to TRBJ2-7; D might be TRBD2 (6 bases). V lost 4 bases, J lost 2 bases, and 13 bases lay in between. This CDR3 region has 14 residues. Germline V gene lookup returns CDR1 SGDLS and CDR2 YYNGEE.

This chain joins TRBV10-3 and TRBJ2-4, with a weak D call TRBD1 (5 bases). V lost 10 bases and J lost 9, with 19 bases in between. This CDR3 has 13 amino acids. CDR1 and CDR2 (germline): ENHRY, SYGVKD. The CDR3 DNA sequence: TGTGCCAACACCAATAAGGGGCTGGGCATTCAGTACTTC. Protein product: CANTNKGLGIQYF.

This clone was observed once. The chain recombines TRBV25-1 with TRBJ2-4; maybe TRBD2 (5 bases). The germline V gene encodes CDR1 MGHDK and CDR2 SYGVNS. V gave up 8 bases and J gave up 6 bases, with 5 bases separating them. The CDR3 totals 10 residues. The CDR3 DNA sequence: TGTGCCAGCCGGGGAAACATTCAGTACTTC. Translation: CASRGNIQYF.

This clone was counted a few times. One junction end disagrees with the germline gene, perhaps due to a read error. This chain uses TRBV29-1 with TRBJ2-3; D unclear. The CDR3 sequence is 14 residues long. Germline V gene sequence: CDR1 SQVTM, CDR2 ANQGSEA. CDR3 nucleotide sequence: TGCAGCATTGAGGACGGCCTCTTCCAAGATACGCAGTATTTT. This encodes CSIEDGLFQDTQYF.

The CDR3 loop reads CASSQQGHSYEQYF. The CDR3 nucleotides read TGTGCCAGCAGCCAACAGGGGCACTCCTACGAGCAGTACTTC. This chain connects TRBV7-8 to TRBJ2-7; 7 nucleotides match TRBD1. The CDR3 runs 14 residues. The germline CDR1 and CDR2 sequences are SGHVS and FQNEAQ. V gave up 5 bases and J gave up 0 bases; unmatched junction bases: 4.

The V call is TRBV4-1, the J call TRBJ1-2; D may be TRBD1 (6 bases). V shed 4 bases and J shed 5 bases, with 11 bases lying between them. This CDR3 region has 13 residues. CDR1 is MGHRA, CDR2 YSYEKL, per germline. Here the CDR3 DNA reads TGCGCCAGCAGCCCCCTAGGGGGATATGGCTACACCTTC. Protein sequence: CASSPLGGYGYTF.

The V gene is TRBV29-1, the J gene TRBJ1-1; D gene ambiguous. Trimming cost V 4 bases and J 6 bases, with 15 bases left between them. CDR1 and CDR2 from the germline V gene are SQVTM and ANQGSEA. The CDR3 covers 13 residues. The CDR3 nucleotides read TGCAGCGTTGCCGGCCGCTTAATCGCTGAAGCTTTCTTT. Translating gives CSVAGRLIAEAFF.

The CDR3 spells CASSFKGTSGRAVRAEQYF. CDR3 sequence (DNA): TGTGCCAGCAGCTTCAAAGGGACTAGCGGGAGAGCGGTAAGGGCCGAGCAGTACTTC. The chain carries TRBV7-9 and TRBJ2-7, with 14 nucleotides matching TRBD2. V gave up 3 bases and J gave up 6 bases; unmatched junction bases: 16. The CDR3 runs 19 residues. Per the germline V gene, CDR1 is SEHNR and CDR2 is FQNEAQ (reference sequence).

The chain combines TRBV30 with TRBJ1-3; no clear D. CDR1 is GTSNPN, CDR2 SVGIG, per germline (reference sequence). The CDR3 runs 12 residues. Trimming stripped 1 base from V and 5 bases from J, with 6 bases between. The CDR3 DNA is TGTGCCTGGAGTGAGGGTAGAAACACCATATATTTT. Protein product: CAWSEGRNTIYF. Full variable domain (missing parts from reference TRBV30 and TRBJ1-3): SQTIHQWPATLVQPVGSPLSLECTVEGTSNPNLYWYRQAAGRGLQLLFYSVGIGQISSEVPQNLSASRPQDRQFILSSKKLLLSDSGFYLCAWSEGRNTIYFGEGSWLTVV.

The chain is built from TRBV30 and TRBJ2-7; no clear D gene. Germline V gene data show CDR1 as GTSNPN and CDR2 as SVGIG (reference sequence). The germline V and J ends were trimmed by 0 bases and 3 bases, with 6 bases remaining between them. The CDR3 has 12 residues. The CDR3 sequence is CAWSVPGYEQYF. DNA for the CDR3: TGTGCCTGGAGTGTACCGGGCTACGAGCAGTACTTC.

V usage is TRBV7-9 and J usage is TRBJ1-4; D is possibly TRBD1 (6 bases). The length of the CDR3 is 16 residues. Trimming took 5 bases from V and 8 from J, leaving 21 bases between them. Germline assignment: CDR1 SEHNR and CDR2 FQNEAQ (reference sequence). CDR3: CASSLSRGPIVEKLFF. CDR3 nucleotides: TGTGCCAGCAGCCTATCGCGGGGGCCCATTGTGGAAAAACTGTTTTTT.

The chain joins TRBV5-1 to TRBJ2-2; possible D gene TRBD1, 6 bases. Trimming took off 0 bases at V and 7 bases at J, with 10 bases between the two ends. The CDR3 sequence is 14 residues long. Germline V gene lookup returns CDR1 SGHRS and CDR2 YFSETQ. The CDR3 reads CASSLDGGNGELFF. DNA of the CDR3: TGCGCCAGCAGCTTGGATGGGGGCAACGGGGAGCTGTTTTTT.

The chain couples TRBV5-6 to TRBJ2-3, with 8 bases identical to TRBD1. With V trimmed by 4 bases and J by 0 bases, 7 bases remained unmatched. Germline values: CDR1 SGHDT, CDR2 YYEEEE. CDR3 length: 16 amino acids. In nucleotides, the CDR3 is TGTGCCAGCAGCCCTCCTGGACAGGGAAGCACAGATACGCAGTATTTT. Protein: CASSPPGQGSTDTQYF.

The V and J genes are TRBV5-1 and TRBJ2-1, with TRBD2 as a possible D gene (6 bases). The CDR3 sequence is 12 residues long. Between the trimmed V and J ends, which lost 5 bases and 12 bases, there was a span of 15 bases. CDR1 and CDR2 (germline): SGHRS, YFSETQ. The DNA for the CDR3 is TGCGCCAGCAGGCGGGGCCAGCACCCGCAGTTCTTC. Translating it yields CASRRGQHPQFF.

The chain recombines TRBV7-2 with TRBJ2-1, with 8 positions matching TRBD1. Germline V lookup: CDR1 SGHTA, CDR2 FQGNSA. The CDR3 has 14 amino acids. Trimming took 5 bases from V and 9 from J; bases not matched to a gene: 9. In DNA, the CDR3 is TGTGCCAGCAGCCAGGGGGCGGGCCTGGGTGAGCAGTTCTTC. It encodes CASSQGAGLGEQFF.